What follows is one T cell receptor beta chain and its context. Its specificity is unknown. Timing groups of about 4 and about 12 weeks for second doses were pooled. The method was immunoSEQ multiplex PCR; TCRdb's version includes in-frame clones alone and lacks a portion of them. The sample has 95,000 to 120,000 clones, more than 70% seen once. This entry is derived from a study of T cell responses to AZD1222 COVID-19 vaccine. Study-wide results and caveats: Recipients of two AZD1222 doses showed rising Spike-specific TCR breadth and depth. Unmutated variant regions reportedly attract nearly half of all spike-specific TCRs.

The source was peripheral blood, collected 28 days after the second AZD1222 dose. This TCR was sampled from an adult who received the AZD1222 COVID-19 vaccine.

CDR3 nucleotide sequence: TGCGCCAGCAGCTTGGAACCCGTAGGGCGGGCGGCGGAGACCCAGTACTTC. Translation: CASSLEPVGRAAETQYF. The chain uses TRBV5-1 and TRBJ2-5; D might be TRBD2 (5 bases). CDR1 and CDR2 (germline): SGHRS, YFSETQ. The CDR3 has 17 residues. V lost 0 bases and J lost 5, with 20 bases in between.